Given below is one T cell receptor beta chain in context. Profiled with immunoSEQ multiplex PCR; TCRdb holds only in-frame clones, not every one. The sample data list tens of thousands of clones. This specimen belongs to a study of T cells in women clearing cervical HPV infection. Sequencing was done on a sample of blood buffy coat. This clonotype was sampled from a woman between 18 and 70 years old with a cervical HPV16 infection that either progressed to CIN3+ or cleared (not recorded which).

The CDR3 reads CAWCRGTEAFF. The DNA read from the CDR3 is TGTGCCTGGTGTCGGGGCACTGAA. The rearrangement joins TRBV30 to TRBJ1-1, with unresolved D. The read ends 3 residues before the CDR3 terminus; that terminus is restored from the germline J gene. Germline V gene sequence: CDR1 GTSNPN, CDR2 SVGIG (reference sequence). The CDR3 spans 11 residues. V lost 5 bases and J lost 4, with 8 bases in between.